The following is a T cell receptor (beta chain) sequence with its context. The antigen is unknown. This CDR3 has 16 amino acids. Per germline, CDR1 SGHDT and CDR2 YYEEEE. Each UMI harboured a 6-nucleotide sample barcode and was appended via template switching. TCRdb reprocessed the 5' RACE reads and keeps a single row for each CDR3 protein, giving no DNA. This table holds about 450,000 distinct CDR3 sequences. Whole blood, unsorted for T cells, was the source of total RNA. The sample originates from a study of monozygotic twins with inflammatory bowel disease. Study-wide findings and caveats: Relative to healthy twins, IBD patients had fewer clonotypes in common with others, a gap that was especially apparent with disease activity. Those with IBD had lower TCRbeta diversity (inverse Simpson) than their healthy co-twins did.

The chain has TRBV5-6 and TRBJ2-2; as DNA is missing, the TRBD2 call by TCRdb cannot be tested. Input material: blood. The receptor was isolated from a human donor with ulcerative colitis or Crohn's disease, or a healthy co-twin of an affected twin (not recorded which). CDR3 amino acids: CASSLITSPEAGELFF.